The subject of this entry is one TCR beta chain. TCRdb's copy holds only in-frame clones and misses some; the assay was immunoSEQ multiplex PCR. Altogether 70,000 or so clones are present, 80% to 95% being singletons, with the ten largest covering 0.25% to 0.35%. The length of the CDR3 is 13 residues. The J segment lost 4 bases and the V segment lost 5 bases, leaving 3 bases of the junction unmatched. CDR1 and CDR2 (germline): MNHNY, SVGAGI (reference sequence). This record belongs to a study of OX40 agonist ivuxolimab in advanced cancers. The rearrangement links TRBV6-6 to TRBJ2-7; 9 bases are shared with TRBD1. This sequence originates from an adult with an advanced solid tumor such as melanoma, head and neck, liver or kidney cancer. This specimen was CD4+ or CD8+ T cells sorted from blood, taken in a trial of the OX40 agonist ivuxolimab. The CDR3 coding sequence is TGTGCCAGCAGTACGACAGGGGGTTACGAGCAGTACTTC. This gives the protein CASSTTGGYEQYF.